The 25 T cell receptor beta chains given below trace back to one sample, sequenced in a study of T cell responses to AZD1222 COVID-19 vaccine. Assay: immunoSEQ multiplex PCR; the TCRdb copy retains only in-frame clones and omits some. The sample contains approximately 150,000 clones, about 90% of which appear only once. The material sequenced was peripheral blood, taken 28 days after the second dose of the MenACWY control vaccine. These receptors were collected from an adult who received the MenACWY meningococcal vaccine as a control.

V usage is TRBV4-1 and J usage is TRBJ1-3; no firm D call. V lost 0 bases, J lost 7 bases, and 16 bases lay in between. The CDR3 contains 16 residues. Germline V lookup: CDR1 MGHRA, CDR2 YSYEKL. The CDR3 region has the DNA TGCGCCAGCAGCCAAGAGTCCCTTTTGAGCGGGAACACCATATATTTT. Encoded protein: CASSQESLLSGNTIYF.

The rearrangement joins TRBV21-1 to TRBJ2-2; TRBD1 was called by the table and not checked on the DNA. TRBV21-1 is annotated as a pseudogene. The CDR3 runs 18 residues. The chain's CDR3 is CASSKKEQGARNTGELFF. The CDR3 DNA reads TGTGCCAGCAGCAAAAAAGAGCAGGGGGCGCGTAACACCGGGGAGCTGTTTTTT.

This clone has just one count. The chain uses TRBV6-2 or TRBV6-3 and TRBJ2-7; D may be TRBD1 (5 bases). The CDR3 totals 13 residues. The germline V gene encodes CDR1 MNHEY and CDR2 SVGEGT. V was cut by 2 bases and J by 5 bases, with 10 bases left in between. The CDR3 bases are TGTGCCAGCAGTTACCAGGGTGAGAACGAGCAGTACTTC. It encodes CASSYQGENEQYF.

On this clone itself: A read error may account for a junction end that differs from germline. The chain recombines TRBV7-2 with TRBJ2-3; D not certain. This CDR3 contains 16 residues. CDR1 SGHTA and CDR2 FQGNSA come from the germline V gene. CDR3 in DNA: TGTGCCAGCACCTTAGGGCGCCAAGGGAGCACAGATACGCAGTATTTT. Translation: CASTLGRQGSTDTQYF. Filled out from reference TRBV7-2 and TRBJ2-3, the complete variable domain reads GAGVSQSPSNKVTEKGKDVELRCDPISGHTALYWYRQSLGQGLEFLIYFQGNSAPDKSGLPSDRFSAERTGGSVSTLTIQRTQQEDSAVYLCASTLGRQGSTDTQYFGPGTRLTVL.

This chain uses TRBV9 with TRBJ2-1; D gene uncertain. In germline, CDR1 is SGDLS, CDR2 YYNGEE. The CDR3 sequence is 15 residues long. Trimming pared 2 bases from V and 5 bases from J, leaving 14 bases between. CDR3 nucleotide sequence: TGTGCCAGCAGCGTCAATCCCACCACAAACAATGAGCAGTTCTTC. This sequence encodes CASSVNPTTNNEQFF.

J is TRBJ2-1 and V is TRBV19, with 9 bases identical to TRBD1. This CDR3 spans 15 amino acids. V shed 6 bases and J 3 bases; nucleotides not matched to a gene: 6. Germline V lookup: CDR1 LNHDA, CDR2 SQIVND (reference sequence). CDR3 nucleotide sequence: TGTGCCAGTAGGGCGGGACAGGGCGGCTACAATGAGCAGTTCTTC. Translated, it gives CASRAGQGGYNEQFF.

The chain is built from TRBV7-9 and TRBJ2-3; 7 bases are a match to TRBD2. The CDR3 sequence is 17 residues long. Germline V CDR1 and CDR2: SEHNR, FQNEAQ (reference sequence). Losses at the gene ends were 4 bases for V and 0 bases for J; bases not matched to a gene: 10. CDR3 bases: TGTGCCAGCAGCTCGATCAATTCGGGACTAAGCACAGATACGCAGTATTTT. Translation: CASSSINSGLSTDTQYF.

The V call is TRBV2, the J call TRBJ2-1; 7 bases agree with TRBD2. The CDR3 loop spans 12 amino acids. CDR1 is SNHLY, CDR2 FYNNEI, per germline. The J segment lost 11 bases and the V segment lost 5 bases, leaving 6 bases of the junction unmatched. The CDR3 coding sequence is TGTGCCAGCAGTAGTGGGACTAACCAGCAGTTCTTC. It codes for CASSSGTNQQFF. Complete variable domain (other parts from reference TRBV2 and TRBJ2-1): EPEVTQTPSHQVTQMGQEVILRCVPISNHLYFYWYRQILGQKVEFLVSFYNNEISEKSEIFDDQFSVERPDGSNFTLKIRSTKLEDSAMYFCASSSGTNQQFFGPGTRLTVL.

The chain has TRBV28 and TRBJ2-7; 10 bases match TRBD1. The CDR3 loop spans 14 amino acids. Germline CDR1 reads MDHEN; CDR2 reads SYDVKM. J gave up 6 bases and V 4 bases, and 6 bases lay outside the gene matches. The CDR3 loop reads CASSSPGQGSEQYF. In DNA form, the CDR3 reads TGTGCCAGCAGTTCCCCGGGACAGGGGAGCGAGCAGTACTTC.

V usage is TRBV27 and J usage is TRBJ2-2, with 10 bases fitting TRBD2. CDR1 and CDR2 (germline): MNHEY, SMNVEV (reference sequence). V gave up 9 bases and J gave up 2 bases; unmatched junction bases: 9. CDR3 length equals 16 residues. This CDR3 reads CASAPGLALNTGELFF. CDR3 DNA sequence: TGTGCCAGTGCACCGGGACTAGCGTTAAACACCGGGGAGCTGTTTTTT.

The V call is TRBV9, the J call TRBJ2-1; TRBD1 or TRBD2 may be the D gene (5 bases each). The CDR3 covers 16 residues. V was clipped by 0 bases and J by 4 bases, with 14 bases between them. Germline V lookup: CDR1 SGDLS, CDR2 YYNGEE. CDR3 amino acids: CASSVDPAGAYNEQFF. The CDR3 region has the DNA TGTGCCAGCAGCGTAGACCCCGCCGGGGCTTACAATGAGCAGTTCTTC.

The V gene is TRBV5-6, the J gene TRBJ1-5; D not resolved. This CDR3 spans 15 amino acids. The ends were cut back, 4 bases at V and 3 bases at J, with 14 bases in the middle. Germline loops: CDR1 SGHDT, CDR2 YYEEEE. The CDR3 here is CASSVGPLFNQPQHF. The CDR3 coding sequence is TGTGCCAGCAGCGTGGGTCCGTTATTCAATCAGCCCCAGCATTTT. Full variable domain (missing parts from reference TRBV5-6 and TRBJ1-5): DAGVTQSPTHLIKTRGQQVTLRCSPKSGHDTVSWYQQALGQGPQFIFQYYEEEERQRGNFPDRFSGHQFPNYSSELNVNALLLGDSALYLCASSVGPLFNQPQHFGDGTRLSIL.

The chain employs TRBV21-1 and TRBJ1-2; the table's D call, TRBD1, has no DNA check behind it. TRBV21-1 is a documented pseudogene. This CDR3 region has 13 residues. The CDR3 loop reads CASIPQGFYGYTF. Written as DNA, the CDR3 is TGTGCCAGCATACCACAGGGATTCTATGGCTACACCTTC.

This chain uses TRBV9 with TRBJ1-1; D gene uncertain. This CDR3 is 15 amino acids long. Trimming pared 0 bases from V and 0 bases from J, leaving 9 bases between. The germline CDR1 and CDR2 sequences are SGDLS and YYNGEE. CDR3 coding DNA: TGTGCCAGCAGCGTAGGGGTCGAACTGAACACTGAAGCTTTCTTT. It translates to CASSVGVELNTEAFF.

The chain links TRBV19 to TRBJ2-5; 7 positions match TRBD2. Germline values: CDR1 LNHDA, CDR2 SQIVND (reference sequence). The length of the CDR3 is 17 residues. V was clipped by 5 bases and J by 3 bases; unmatched bases: 15. The CDR3 here is CASSPAGRVAGEETQYF. The CDR3 nucleotides read TGTGCCAGTAGTCCCGCGGGTCGAGTGGCGGGGGAAGAGACCCAGTACTTC.

The genes are TRBV14 and TRBJ2-7; 8 bases are a match to TRBD1. Per the germline V gene, CDR1 is SGHDN and CDR2 is FVKESK. The length of the CDR3 is 14 residues. Losses at the gene ends were 4 bases for V and 1 base for J; bases not matched to a gene: 3. The CDR3, as DNA: TGTGCCAGCAGCCTGGACAGGGTTTCCTACGAGCAGTACTTC. Protein: CASSLDRVSYEQYF. The full variable domain, rest sourced from reference TRBV14 and TRBJ2-7, is EAGVTQFPSHSVIEKGQTVTLRCDPISGHDNLYWYRRVMGKEIKFLLHFVKESKQDESGMPNNRFLAERTGGTYSTLKVQPAELEDSGVYFCASSLDRVSYEQYFGPGTRLTVT.

The gene calls are TRBV2 and TRBJ1-1, with 7 bases aligning to TRBD1. The CDR3 is 13 amino acids. Trimming took 7 bases from V and 0 from J; bases not matched to a gene: 2. Germline V gives CDR1 SNHLY, CDR2 FYNNEI. CDR3 coding DNA: TGTGCCAGCAAGGGACAGCTGAACACTGAAGCTTTCTTT. Its protein is CASKGQLNTEAFF.

The chain couples TRBV12-3 or TRBV12-4 to TRBJ1-2; TRBD1 is a possible D gene (5 bases). V was shortened by 3 bases and J by 7 bases, with 12 bases between the two germline ends. The CDR3 covers 13 residues. CDR3 DNA: TGTGCCAGCAGTTTTGGCCAGGGAGGTGGCTACACCTTC. Its translation: CASSFGQGGGYTF.

The chain combines TRBV24-1 with TRBJ1-5; perhaps TRBD1 as D (6 bases). The CDR3 loop spans 13 amino acids. Germline CDR1 and CDR2: KGHDR and SFDVKD. V dropped 5 bases and J dropped 4 bases, with 8 bases sitting between them. The CDR3 loop is CATSVTGNQPQHF. The CDR3 nucleotides are TGTGCCACCAGTGTAACAGGGAATCAGCCCCAGCATTTT.

In DNA, the CDR3 is TGTGCTAGTGCCGATCCCGACGGGGCGAACACTGAAGCTTTCTTT. Translating gives CASADPDGANTEAFF. The chain is built from TRBV12-5 and TRBJ1-1, with D possibly TRBD1 on 5 matching bases. CDR1 and CDR2 (germline): LGHNT, FRNRAP. The ends were cut back, 7 bases at V and 1 base at J, with 16 bases in the middle. The CDR3 extends over 15 amino acids.

The CDR3 nucleotides read TGTGCCAGCAGTTACTCGATACAAAAGGCCCTATCCTACGAGCAGTACTTC. Translation: CASSYSIQKALSYEQYF. V gene TRBV6-2 or TRBV6-3 combines with J gene TRBJ2-7; D gene unclear. V was clipped by 0 bases and J by 1 base, with 16 bases between them. Germline V CDR1 and CDR2: MNHEY, SVGEGT. This CDR3 is built from 17 residues.

The chain uses TRBV9 and TRBJ2-7, with D perhaps matching TRBD2 (5 bases). The CDR3 has 15 amino acids. The germline CDR1 and CDR2 sequences are SGDLS and YYNGEE. V dropped 4 bases and J dropped 0 bases, with 14 bases sitting between them. CDR3 sequence reads: CASSPRAGISYEQYF. The CDR3 DNA reads TGTGCCAGCAGCCCACGGGCCGGGATCTCCTACGAGCAGTACTTC.

Points on this clone: The same CDR3 arises from other DNA sequences in this sample as well. V gene TRBV12-3 or TRBV12-4 combines with J gene TRBJ1-1; D is perhaps TRBD1 (6 bases). This CDR3 has 12 residues. Deletions cut 7 bases from V and 5 bases from J, with 11 bases between. CDR3: CASTLQGTEAFF. As DNA, the CDR3 is TGTGCCAGCACCTTACAGGGTACTGAAGCTTTCTTT.

The chain links TRBV19 to TRBJ2-7, with D perhaps matching TRBD1 (6 bases). This CDR3 spans 13 amino acids. Germline V gene sequence: CDR1 LNHDA, CDR2 SQIVND (reference sequence). Deletions cut 2 bases from V and 6 bases from J, with 11 bases between. The CDR3 spells CASSISRTAEQYF. CDR3 nucleotide sequence: TGTGCCAGTAGTATATCGCGGACAGCCGAGCAGTACTTC.

The rearrangement links TRBV3-1 (or the pseudogene TRBV3-2) to TRBJ2-3, with 7 bases lining up with TRBD2. This CDR3 region has 15 residues. V was pared by 4 bases and J by 3 bases, with 7 bases of the junction left unmatched. Germline assignment: CDR1 LGHDT and CDR2 YNNKEL (reference sequence). The CDR3 loop reads CASSPPAGVTDTQYF. The CDR3 DNA is TGTGCCAGCAGCCCCCCCGCGGGGGTAACAGATACGCAGTATTTT.